This T cell receptor (beta chain) was recovered during a study of identical twins. This clonotype has more than one count but fewer than ten. The CDR3 consists of 15 residues. Deletions cut 2 bases from V and 4 bases from J, with 15 bases between. Germline V gives CDR1 MNHEY, CDR2 SVGAGI. TCRdb redid the calling of the 5' RACE reads with MiXCR, one entry per CDR3 protein. The data hold hundreds of thousands of distinct CDR3 sequences, with 15% to 20% observed a single time. These sequences were also reported in another study, on T cells expressing NK-cell markers.

V and J are TRBV6-5 and TRBJ2-7; no clear D. This sequence originates from a woman between 18 and 30 years old in good health. The sequencing input was PBMCs. This CDR3 is CASSYRSLGTYEQYF. Written as DNA, the CDR3 is TGTGCCAGCAGTTACCGTAGTCTGGGTACTTACGAGCAGTACTTC.